The 17 T cell receptor beta chains below come from one sample, sequenced in a study of blood T cell repertoires in COVID-19. Generated by immunoSEQ multiplex PCR, the TCRdb table keeps only in-frame clones and is missing some. Of tens of thousands of clones listed, about 93% were seen once; the top ten hold approximately 0.74%. Sequencing used peripheral blood. All receptors come from a woman of 80 years or more with acute or convalescent COVID-19.

The DNA for the CDR3 is TGTGCCAGCAGTTCTCAGGGGGGAGCTTTCTTT. It codes for CASSSQGGAFF. The rearrangement links TRBV6-5 to TRBJ1-1; 7 bases are shared with TRBD1. CDR3 size: 11 residues. Per germline, CDR1 MNHEY and CDR2 SVGAGI. After removal of 4 bases from V and 10 bases from J, the junction contained 3 bases not matched to a gene.

The chain links TRBV5-6 to TRBJ2-1, with a weak D call TRBD2 (5 bases). The CDR3 spans 13 residues. The ends were cut back, 2 bases at V and 6 bases at J, with 9 bases in the middle. The germline V gene has CDR1 SGHDT and CDR2 YYEEEE. DNA for the CDR3: TGTGCCAGCAGCTTAACAAGCGGCAATGAGCAGTTCTTC. It codes for CASSLTSGNEQFF.

V and J are TRBV6-5 and TRBJ2-7; D remains unclear. Trimming took 5 bases from V and 3 from J, leaving 11 bases between them. Germline lookup yields CDR1 MNHEY and CDR2 SVGAGI. This CDR3 has 13 amino acids. The CDR3 loop is CASSPREDYEQYF. CDR3 coding DNA: TGTGCCAGCAGTCCTCGAGAAGACTACGAGCAGTACTTC.

This chain joins TRBV5-1 and TRBJ1-4; D is uncertain. Germline CDR1 and CDR2: SGHRS and YFSETQ. V was clipped by 7 bases and J by 5 bases, with 9 bases between them. The CDR3 has 12 amino acids. CDR3: CASSETNEKLFF. The CDR3 nucleotides are TGCGCCAGCTCAGAAACGAATGAAAAACTGTTTTTT. Looking up the rest from reference TRBV5-1 and TRBJ1-4 gives the full variable domain: KAGVTQTPRYLIKTRGQQVTLSCSPISGHRSVSWYQQTPGQGLQFLFEYFSETQRNKGNFPGRFSGRQFSNSRSEMNVSTLELGDSALYLCASSETNEKLFFGSGTQLSVL.

The chain carries TRBV27 and TRBJ1-2; 7 nucleotides line up with TRBD1. Germline assignment: CDR1 MNHEY and CDR2 SMNVEV (reference sequence). The CDR3 spans 13 residues. Losses at the gene ends were 5 bases for V and 2 bases for J; bases not matched to a gene: 2. CDR3 in amino acids: CASSPTGNYGYTF. CDR3 nucleotides: TGTGCCAGCAGTCCGACAGGGAACTATGGCTACACCTTC.

The chain combines TRBV5-1 with TRBJ1-1, with TRBD1 as a possible D gene (6 bases). V gave up 7 bases and J gave up 5 bases, with 18 bases separating them. The CDR3 sequence is 14 residues long. The V gene's germline CDR1 is SGHRS and CDR2 YFSETQ. In DNA form, the CDR3 reads TGCGCCAGCCAAACGGGACACAGGAGTACTGAAGCTTTCTTT. Translation gives CASQTGHRSTEAFF.

This chain joins TRBV6-6 and TRBJ1-5; D not certain. V was pared by 9 bases and J by 3 bases, with 9 bases between. This CDR3 has 12 residues. From germline, CDR1 is MNHNY and CDR2 SVGAGI (reference sequence). The CDR3: CASGRINQPQHF. In DNA form, the CDR3 reads TGTGCCAGTGGCAGGATCAATCAGCCCCAGCATTTT.

The J gene is TRBJ2-7, the V gene TRBV29-1, with D tentatively TRBD2 (5 bases). Trimming took off 4 bases at V and 0 bases at J, with 10 bases between the two ends. Germline V gene lookup returns CDR1 SQVTM and CDR2 ANQGSEA. The CDR3 spans 13 residues. CDR3 in DNA: TGCAGCGTTGGGGAGACTACCTCCTACGAGCAGTACTTC. Translating it yields CSVGETTSYEQYF.

The chain is built from TRBV10-3 and TRBJ2-2; D ambiguous. CDR3 length: 13 amino acids. Germline V gene lookup returns CDR1 ENHRY and CDR2 SYGVKD. V lost 3 bases, J lost 3 bases, and 5 bases lay in between. The CDR3 sequence is CAISDPYTGELFF. In DNA form, the CDR3 reads TGTGCCATCAGTGACCCGTACACCGGGGAGCTGTTTTTT.

The chain employs TRBV18 and TRBJ2-4, with 8 bases that match TRBD1. The germline V gene encodes CDR1 KGHSH and CDR2 LQKENI. V lost 2 bases, J lost 9 bases, and 6 bases stayed unmatched. The CDR3 is made up of 14 amino acids. The CDR3 here is CASSPGTGDVIQYF. CDR3 nucleotides: TGTGCCAGCTCACCAGGGACAGGAGATGTCATTCAGTACTTC.

This clone was counted a single time. J is TRBJ1-6 and V is TRBV18, with D perhaps matching TRBD1 (6 bases). The CDR3 has 15 amino acids. V was clipped by 3 bases and J by 5 bases, with 11 bases between them. The germline CDR1 and CDR2 sequences are KGHSH and LQKENI. This CDR3 is CASSPGQSDNSPLHF. CDR3 in DNA: TGTGCCAGCTCACCCGGACAGTCCGATAATTCACCCCTCCACTTT. Together with reference TRBV18 and TRBJ1-6, the CDR3 gives the full variable domain: NAGVMQNPRHLVRRRGQEARLRCSPMKGHSHVYWYRQLPEEGLKFMVYLQKENIIDESGMPKERFSAEFPKEGPSILRIQQVVRGDSAAYFCASSPGQSDNSPLHFGNGTRLTVT.

The rearrangement joins TRBV6-6 to TRBJ1-2, with 7 bases matching TRBD1. There are 13 residues in the CDR3. Per the germline V gene, CDR1 is MNHNY and CDR2 is SVGAGI (reference sequence). With 2 bases clipped from V and 7 bases from J, the junction kept 4 bases outside the gene matches. CDR3 in amino acids: CASSYRDSRGYTF. DNA of the CDR3: TGTGCCAGCAGTTACAGGGACAGCCGTGGCTACACCTTC.

V is TRBV5-1 and J is TRBJ1-4; 7 nucleotides line up with TRBD1. The CDR3 is 14 amino acids. Trimming cost V 3 bases and J 11 bases; bases outside gene matches: 10. CDR1 and CDR2 from the germline V gene are SGHRS and YFSETQ. Here the CDR3 reads CASSYDRVERKLFF. Written as DNA, the CDR3 is TGCGCCAGCAGCTACGACAGGGTGGAGAGGAAACTGTTTTTT.

The sample holds one count of this clone. The V and J genes are TRBV19 and TRBJ1-5; 10 nucleotides agree with TRBD1. Per the germline V gene, CDR1 is LNHDA and CDR2 is SQIVND (reference sequence). CDR3 size: 15 residues. V lost 6 bases and J lost 6; bases outside the gene matches: 8. CDR3 residues: CASSPTGGVFQPQHF. The DNA for the CDR3 is TGTGCCAGTAGCCCGACAGGGGGCGTATTTCAGCCCCAGCATTTT.

This clone was seen only once. The rearrangement links TRBV20-1 to TRBJ2-7; D remains unclear. Germline CDR1 reads DFQATT; CDR2 reads SNEGSKA (reference sequence). V was pared by 6 bases and J by 4 bases, with 10 bases between. CDR3 length: 11 amino acids. In DNA form, the CDR3 reads TGCAGTGCCATACGAGGTTACGAGCAGTACTTC. Translating it yields CSAIRGYEQYF.

In its sample, this clone was seen once. V and J are TRBV12-3 or TRBV12-4 and TRBJ2-1; no definite D call. There are 12 residues in the CDR3. V lost 3 bases and J lost 9, with 9 bases in between. CDR3 loop: CASSLGRGEQFF. CDR3 nucleotide sequence: TGTGCCAGCAGTTTGGGTAGAGGTGAGCAGTTCTTC.

This clone came up once. The V and J genes are TRBV27 and TRBJ1-1; the D is unclear. The CDR3 is 13 residues long. CDR1 is MNHEY, CDR2 SMNVEV, per germline (reference sequence). The ends were cut back, 2 bases at V and 0 bases at J, with 4 bases in the middle. In nucleotides, the CDR3 is TGTGCCAGCAGTTTACATGTGAACACTGAAGCTTTCTTT. Translated, it gives CASSLHVNTEAFF.